Following are 22 T cell receptor beta chains from one sample sequenced in a study of blood T cells in healthy people across ages. Primed by a sample-barcoded 5' primer and a J-beta primer mix, a second PCR proceeded for 7 to 11 cycles. TCRdb ran MiXCR on the 5' RACE reads and lists one entry per CDR3 protein. The sample holds about 830,000 distinct CDR3 sequences, approximately 67% seen once. The sequencing sample was made of blood. The receptors were gathered from a man younger than 40 in good health.

The chain uses TRBV20-1 and TRBJ2-1; 7 bases line up with TRBD2. Unmatched junction bases numbered 6, after V lost 1 base and J lost 9 bases. The CDR3 is 13 amino acids. Germline V lookup: CDR1 DFQATT, CDR2 SNEGSKA (reference sequence). CDR3 sequence reads: CSARGEGLGEQFF. The CDR3 DNA reads as TGCAGTGCTAGAGGGGAGGGATTGGGTGAGCAGTTCTTC.

This clonotype has a handful of counts. The chain recombines TRBV4-2 with TRBJ2-4; maybe TRBD1 (6 bases). The J call is uncertain, as TRBJ2-7 better fits the DNA end. Germline loops: CDR1 LGHNA, CDR2 YNFKEQ. CDR3 length: 15 amino acids. The CDR3 nucleotides read TGTGCCAGCAGCCAAGCCCCTACAGGGCAGTACGAGCAGTACTTC. It translates to CASSQAPTGQYEQYF.

V gene TRBV9 combines with J gene TRBJ2-5; D is perhaps TRBD1 or TRBD2 (5 bases each). This CDR3 spans 15 amino acids. V gave up 4 bases and J gave up 5 bases, with 18 bases separating them. The germline gives CDR1 SGDLS, CDR2 YYNGEE. The CDR3 bases are TGTGCCAGCAGCAGTGGGGACCCCTCCGGGGAGACCCAGTACTTC. It translates to CASSSGDPSGETQYF.

This chain joins TRBV7-8 and TRBJ1-2; D is undetermined. This CDR3 has 18 amino acids. V was shortened by 5 bases and J by 8 bases, with 30 bases between the two germline ends. Germline CDR1 SGHVS, CDR2 FQNEAQ. DNA of the CDR3: TGTGCCAGCAGCCTACCTTCTCGGTTCAGGCGGACCCATGAAGGCTACACCTTC. The encoded protein is CASSLPSRFRRTHEGYTF.

This sequence joins TRBV30 and TRBJ1-2; D call uncertain. The CDR3 covers 13 residues. V lost 5 bases, J lost 6 bases, and 16 bases lay in between. CDR1 is GTSNPN, CDR2 SVGIG, per germline (reference sequence). CDR3 residues: CAWAGLPRHGYTF. Written as DNA, the CDR3 is TGTGCCTGGGCAGGCTTACCACGACATGGCTACACCTTC.

The CDR3 loop reads CASSQTMGKTSEQYF. The CDR3 DNA sequence: TGTGCCAGCAGCCAAACGATGGGGAAAACGAGCGAGCAGTACTTC. The chain uses TRBV3-1 and TRBJ2-7; no firm D call. This CDR3 region has 15 residues. Germline V lookup: CDR1 LGHDT, CDR2 YNNKEL (reference sequence). V dropped 2 bases and J dropped 6 bases, with 17 bases sitting between them.

There are a few counts of this clonotype. This rearrangement joins TRBV12-3 or TRBV12-4 to TRBJ2-1; 7 bases agree with TRBD1. The ends lost 4 bases at V and 3 bases at J; junction bases unmatched: 3. The CDR3 length is 14 residues. The DNA for the CDR3 is TGTGCCAGCAGTTCCCAGGGGGTCTACAATGAGCAGTTCTTC. It codes for CASSSQGVYNEQFF.

This clonotype was detected only once. The chain links TRBV7-2 to TRBJ2-3; 9 bases are a match to TRBD2. Germline lookup yields CDR1 SGHTA and CDR2 FQGNSA. This CDR3 is 17 amino acids long. The V gene end was trimmed by 2 bases and the J gene end by 0 bases; junction bases not matched to a gene: 6. For the CDR3, the DNA is TGTGCCAGCAGCTTAAGCTCGACTAGCGGCAGCACAGATACGCAGTATTTT. This sequence encodes CASSLSSTSGSTDTQYF. Using reference TRBV7-2 and TRBJ2-3 for the parts outside the CDR3, the full variable domain is GAGVSQSPSNKVTEKGKDVELRCDPISGHTALYWYRQSLGQGLEFLIYFQGNSAPDKSGLPSDRFSAERTGGSVSTLTIQRTQQEDSAVYLCASSLSSTSGSTDTQYFGPGTRLTVL.

The V call is TRBV20-1, the J call TRBJ2-7; TRBD1 aligns across 7 bases. The junction had 13 bases not matched to a gene; V was cut back by 6 bases and J by 5 bases. Germline V gives CDR1 DFQATT, CDR2 SNEGSKA (reference sequence). This CDR3 is 14 amino acids long. The CDR3 loop is CSAPLTTGNDEQYF. CDR3 sequence (DNA): TGCAGTGCCCCCCTCACGACAGGGAACGACGAGCAGTACTTC.

This chain joins TRBV20-1 and TRBJ2-7; D is undetermined. The CDR3 contains 13 residues. The ends were cut back, 3 bases at V and 2 bases at J, with 11 bases in the middle. CDR1 and CDR2 from the germline V gene are DFQATT and SNEGSKA (reference sequence). CDR3: CSASDEATYEQYF. As DNA, the CDR3 is TGCAGTGCTAGTGATGAAGCAACCTACGAGCAGTACTTC.

As for this clonotype: Compared with germline, one end of the junction differs, possibly owing to a read error. The chain employs TRBV7-9 and TRBJ2-1; D perhaps matches TRBD2 (6 bases). The CDR3 totals 16 residues. The germline V gene has CDR1 SEHNR and CDR2 FQNEAQ (reference sequence). This chain's CDR3 is CASSLGGATQENEQLF. CDR3 DNA sequence: TGTGCCAGCAGCTTAGGCGGGGCCACCCAGGAGAATGAGCAGTTGTTC.

This chain uses TRBV2 with TRBJ2-2; possibly TRBD2 for D (5 bases). The V gene's germline CDR1 is SNHLY and CDR2 FYNNEI. Trimming stripped 11 bases from V and 4 bases from J, with 8 bases between. CDR3 length: 11 residues. CDR3 sequence (DNA): TGTGCCCTCGGGGTCACCGGGGAGCTGTTTTTT. It is translated as CALGVTGELFF.

The chain carries TRBV7-2 and TRBJ2-4; D is ambiguous. The V and J ends lost 5 bases and 8 bases respectively, with 7 bases between them. The CDR3 has 11 amino acids. Germline V gene lookup returns CDR1 SGHTA and CDR2 FQGNSA. The CDR3 sequence is CASSQEYIQYF. CDR3 in DNA: TGTGCCAGCAGCCAAGAATACATTCAGTACTTC.

This clonotype occurred a few times. The CDR3 nucleotides read TGCAGTGCTAGAGATTTGGGGAGCTACTACACCTTC. Translated: CSARDLGSYYTF. The V call is TRBV20-1, the J call TRBJ1-2; D unresolved. The germline CDR1 and CDR2 sequences are DFQATT and SNEGSKA (reference sequence). The V and J ends lost 0 bases and 10 bases respectively, with 12 bases between them. The CDR3 covers 12 residues.

Concerning this clonotype itself: The junction and the germline gene differ at one end; a read error may be behind it. V gene TRBV4-2 combines with J gene TRBJ2-3; D gene unclear. The CDR3 is made up of 13 amino acids. Germline V gives CDR1 LGHNA, CDR2 YNFKEQ. CDR3 loop: CAGSPSPTDTQYF. The DNA for the CDR3 is TGTGCCGGCAGCCCCTCGCCGACAGATACGCAGTATTTT.

This sequence joins TRBV20-1 and TRBJ1-1; TRBD1 is a possible D gene (5 bases). V lost 6 bases, J lost 3 bases, and 11 bases lay in between. The V gene's germline CDR1 is DFQATT and CDR2 SNEGSKA (reference sequence). The CDR3 extends over 12 amino acids. The CDR3 region is CSAAGGYTEAFF. In DNA form, the CDR3 reads TGCAGTGCCGCGGGGGGTTACACTGAAGCTTTCTTT.

This sequence joins TRBV18 and TRBJ1-2; D unclear. CDR1 and CDR2 from the germline V gene are KGHSH and LQKENI. V was shortened by 1 base and J by 8 bases, with 20 bases between the two germline ends. The CDR3 loop spans 16 amino acids. For the CDR3, the DNA is TGTGCCAGCTCACCACTCTCCCTCGGAATCCCACAAGGCTACACCTTC. Protein product: CASSPLSLGIPQGYTF.

Points on this clonotype: Since a much larger clone is just one base distant, this may be a read error. This rearrangement joins TRBV20-1 to TRBJ2-7, with 8 nucleotides matching TRBD1. CDR3 length equals 11 residues. With 3 bases clipped from V and 5 bases from J, the junction kept 0 bases outside the gene matches. Germline CDR1 reads DFQATT; CDR2 reads SNEGSKA (reference sequence). For the CDR3, the DNA is TGCAGTGCTAGGGACAGGGACGAGCAGTACTTC. Translation gives CSARDRDEQYF.

This chain joins TRBV12-3 or TRBV12-4 and TRBJ2-2, with TRBD2 matching 9 bases. V gave up 3 bases and J gave up 4 bases; unmatched junction bases: 6. The CDR3 is 16 residues long. The chain's CDR3 is CASSFEAGGLTGELFF. The CDR3 DNA reads TGTGCCAGCAGTTTTGAAGCGGGGGGCCTCACCGGGGAGCTGTTTTTT.

This clonotype was counted between two and nine times. The chain recombines TRBV12-3 or TRBV12-4 with TRBJ1-2, with 8 bases aligning to TRBD1. The V gene end was trimmed by 6 bases and the J gene end by 0 bases; junction bases not matched to a gene: 3. The CDR3 covers 14 residues. The CDR3 protein is CASRGTGTNYGYTF. DNA of the CDR3: TGTGCCAGCAGAGGGACAGGAACTAACTATGGCTACACCTTC.

The CDR3, as DNA: TGTGCCAGCAGTTCTGGGACTAGCCCTCATAAGGGGCAGTTCTTC. Its translation is CASSSGTSPHKGQFF. V and J are TRBV6-5 and TRBJ2-1, with TRBD2 identical over 9 bases. The CDR3 has 15 residues. Per germline, CDR1 MNHEY and CDR2 SVGAGI. Germline trimming cut 4 bases from V and 12 bases from J; bases unmatched to any gene: 13.

The chain has TRBV7-9 and TRBJ2-5, with no clear D. Gene TRBJ2-7 matches the end of the DNA better, so the J call may be wrong. From germline, CDR1 is SEHNR and CDR2 FQNEAQ (reference sequence). The CDR3 loop spans 14 amino acids. CDR3 nucleotide sequence: TGTGCCAGCGGCACAACTCGTAGCTCCTACGAGCAGTACTTC. It encodes CASGTTRSSYEQYF.